These 30 T cell receptor beta chains originate from one sample sequenced in a study of shared clonotypes between healthy human individuals. The repertoire was sequenced with immunoSEQ multiplex PCR; TCRdb's copy has only in-frame clones and lacks some. The sample has about 2.2 million clones; about 94% are singletons. CD45RO-negative, CCR7-selected cells formed the naive CD8 fraction, which excluded terminally differentiated effector memory CD45RA+ cells. The sequencing input was naive CD8+ T cells from PBMCs. The source of these receptors is a man between 18 and 35 years old in good health. Some clones in this sample may be carry-over from other donors' samples.

The gene calls are TRBV15 and TRBJ2-5; possible D gene TRBD2, 5 bases. The CDR3 is 17 residues long. The V gene lost 0 bases and the J gene lost 4 bases, with 18 bases spanning the gap. Germline V CDR1 and CDR2: LNHNV, YYDKDF (reference sequence). The DNA of the CDR3 is TGTGCCACCAGCAGAGATATTTCGGGGTGGATGTTAGAGACCCAGTACTTC. The encoded protein is CATSRDISGWMLETQYF.

CDR3: CALKQDSEEQYF. CDR3 sequence (DNA): TGTGCCTTAAAGCAGGATTCGGAAGAGCAGTACTTC. The chain couples TRBV19 to TRBJ2-7; no firm D call. V shed 11 bases and J shed 7 bases, with 18 bases lying between them. Germline loops: CDR1 LNHDA, CDR2 SQIVND (reference sequence). This CDR3 has 12 residues.

The chain joins TRBV7-3 to TRBJ2-1; D remains ambiguous. V lost 5 bases and J lost 0, with 11 bases in between. The CDR3 consists of 15 residues. CDR1 SGHTA and CDR2 FQGTGA come from the germline V gene. This CDR3 reads CASSPETSSYNEQFF. The CDR3 nucleotides read TGTGCCAGCAGCCCGGAAACGAGCTCCTACAATGAGCAGTTCTTC.

The V call is TRBV27, the J call TRBJ2-2; 8 bases align to TRBD2. V shed 5 bases, J shed 4 bases, and the junction held 12 bases outside the gene matches. Germline assignment: CDR1 MNHEY and CDR2 SMNVEV (reference sequence). The CDR3 contains 17 residues. This CDR3 is CASSPRGRGRTTGELFF. The CDR3 region has the DNA TGTGCCAGCAGTCCCCGGGGCCGCGGGAGGACCACCGGGGAGCTGTTTTTT.

V and J are TRBV27 and TRBJ2-1, with D maybe TRBD2 (5 bases). The germline V gene encodes CDR1 MNHEY and CDR2 SMNVEV (reference sequence). This CDR3 spans 16 amino acids. With 3 bases removed from V and 8 bases from J, the gap between germline ends came to 20 bases. The CDR3 protein is CASSFRRLARDDEQFF. The DNA for the CDR3 is TGTGCCAGCAGTTTCCGGAGGTTAGCACGAGATGATGAGCAGTTCTTC.

This clone was found once. The gene calls are TRBV11-3 and TRBJ1-5, with no clear D. The V and J ends lost 8 bases and 3 bases respectively, with 14 bases between them. Germline CDR1 reads SGHNT; CDR2 reads YENEEA. The CDR3 length is 14 residues. CDR3 in amino acids: CASPPGGLNQPQHF. The CDR3, as DNA: TGTGCCAGCCCCCCCGGCGGCCTCAATCAGCCCCAGCATTTT.

V is TRBV27 and J is TRBJ1-1, with no clear D. This CDR3 has 14 residues. Germline V lookup: CDR1 MNHEY, CDR2 SMNVEV (reference sequence). Trimming took off 1 base at V and 4 bases at J, with 10 bases between the two ends. In nucleotides, the CDR3 is TGTGCCAGCAGTTTATTGGATCGGATCACTGAAGCTTTCTTT. Encoded protein: CASSLLDRITEAFF.

The V and J genes are TRBV2 and TRBJ2-5, with 9 bases that match TRBD2. J gave up 4 bases and V 4 bases, and 7 bases lay outside the gene matches. This CDR3 has 15 residues. Germline V gene data show CDR1 as SNHLY and CDR2 as FYNNEI. CDR3 residues: CASSVGSGSRETQYF. The CDR3 DNA reads as TGTGCCAGCAGTGTAGGTAGCGGGAGTCGAGAGACCCAGTACTTC. The complete variable domain, with remaining parts taken from reference TRBV2 and TRBJ2-5, reads EPEVTQTPSHQVTQMGQEVILRCVPISNHLYFYWYRQILGQKVEFLVSFYNNEISEKSEIFDDQFSVERPDGSNFTLKIRSTKLEDSAMYFCASSVGSGSRETQYFGPGTRLLVL.

Worth noting for this clone: Other DNA sequences in this specimen translate into the identical CDR3. V gene TRBV29-1 combines with J gene TRBJ2-1; D unclear. Germline V gives CDR1 SQVTM, CDR2 ANQGSEA. The CDR3 spans 14 residues. Trimming removed 1 base from V and 0 bases from J, with 7 bases in between. The CDR3 loop reads CSVEGVSSYNEQFF. The DNA for the CDR3 is TGCAGCGTTGAAGGCGTCAGCTCCTACAATGAGCAGTTCTTC.

In regard to this clone: Other DNA sequences in the same sample also yield this CDR3. V gene TRBV9 combines with J gene TRBJ2-1; the match to TRBD2 covers 9 bases. The CDR3 runs to 15 residues. The V and J ends lost 2 bases and 5 bases, in that order; junction bases with no gene match: 5. Germline V gives CDR1 SGDLS, CDR2 YYNGEE. The CDR3 region has the DNA TGTGCCAGCAGCGTCTCCGGGACTAGCAACAATGAGCAGTTCTTC. It encodes CASSVSGTSNNEQFF.

The rearrangement joins TRBV28 to TRBJ1-1, with D uncertain. In germline, CDR1 is MDHEN, CDR2 SYDVKM. The CDR3 is 13 residues long. The ends were cut back, 10 bases at V and 0 bases at J, with 12 bases in the middle. The CDR3 DNA sequence: TGTGCCACCCGTCTTTCCATGAACACTGAAGCTTTCTTT. Translated: CATRLSMNTEAFF.

The rearrangement joins TRBV25-1 to TRBJ1-1; D perhaps matches TRBD1 (6 bases). Trimming stripped 6 bases from V and 7 bases from J, with 18 bases between. The CDR3 covers 14 residues. Germline CDR1 MGHDK, CDR2 SYGVNS. The chain's CDR3 is CASSPGHFTGEAFF. The CDR3 coding sequence is TGTGCCAGCAGCCCGGGACACTTTACAGGTGAAGCTTTCTTT.

This clone was detected only once. The chain combines TRBV30 with TRBJ1-5; tentative D call: TRBD1 (6 bases). V lost 1 base and J lost 4, with 14 bases in between. Looked up from germline, CDR1 is GTSNPN and CDR2 is SVGIG (reference sequence). The CDR3 runs to 15 residues. CDR3 coding DNA: TGTGCCTGGAGTGCAACAGGGTTGGGTAATCAGCCCCAGCATTTT. It codes for CAWSATGLGNQPQHF.

CDR3 in DNA: TGCGCCAGCAGCCCCTGGCCCCAGGGGGTATCCCTTGAAAAACTGTTTTTT. This codes for CASSPWPQGVSLEKLFF. The V and J genes are TRBV4-3 and TRBJ1-4; 7 nucleotides match TRBD1. This CDR3 region has 17 residues. Per germline, CDR1 LGHNA and CDR2 YSLEER. V lost 4 bases, J lost 7 bases, and 15 bases stayed unmatched.

The V and J genes are TRBV11-1 and TRBJ2-2; D unresolved. Germline V CDR1 and CDR2: SGHAT, FQDESV (reference sequence). There are 14 residues in the CDR3. V gave up 1 base and J gave up 4 bases, with 7 bases separating them. The chain's CDR3 is CASSLGRITGELFF. The CDR3 DNA follows: TGTGCCAGCAGCTTAGGGCGGATCACCGGGGAGCTGTTTTTT.

The chain links TRBV27 to TRBJ2-2; possibly TRBD1 for D (6 bases). Germline values: CDR1 MNHEY, CDR2 SMNVEV (reference sequence). There are 15 residues in the CDR3. V shed 6 bases and J shed 4 bases, with 15 bases lying between them. In nucleotides, the CDR3 is TGTGCCAGCAGGACAGGAGGCCGAGGCACCGGGGAGCTGTTTTTT. Translated, it gives CASRTGGRGTGELFF.

The chain is built from TRBV25-1 and TRBJ1-3; possibly TRBD1 for D (6 bases). The CDR3 consists of 14 residues. The V end lost 10 bases, the J end lost 4 bases, and 17 bases lay between the germline ends. Germline lookup yields CDR1 MGHDK and CDR2 SYGVNS. The CDR3: CATSQGSDGNTIYF. The DNA of the CDR3 is TGTGCCACCTCACAGGGCTCGGACGGAAACACCATATATTTT.

The chain is built from TRBV10-3 and TRBJ1-2, with TRBD1 as a possible D gene (5 bases). Looked up from germline, CDR1 is ENHRY and CDR2 is SYGVKD. Between the trimmed V and J ends, which lost 2 bases and 7 bases, there was a span of 14 bases. The CDR3 has 14 residues. The CDR3 is CAISEGQGATGYTF. The CDR3 DNA reads TGTGCCATCAGTGAGGGTCAGGGTGCCACTGGCTACACCTTC.

The chain carries TRBV7-2 and TRBJ2-7, with a weak D call TRBD1 (6 bases). Trimming removed 5 bases at V and 6 bases at J, with 23 bases between. The CDR3 has 16 amino acids. CDR1 and CDR2 from the germline V gene are SGHTA and FQGNSA. The chain's CDR3 is CASSPEGDLTRGEQYF. For the CDR3, the DNA is TGTGCCAGCAGCCCTGAGGGGGACCTGACACGGGGCGAGCAGTACTTC.

The rearrangement uses TRBV28 and TRBJ2-7; D is perhaps TRBD1 or TRBD2 (5 bases each). CDR3 length: 13 residues. From germline, CDR1 is MDHEN and CDR2 SYDVKM. Trimming stripped 3 bases from V and 6 bases from J, with 12 bases between. As DNA, the CDR3 is TGTGCCAGCAGTTTGGACGGGACGGGCGAGCAGTACTTC. Amino acids: CASSLDGTGEQYF.

The chain combines TRBV19 with TRBJ1-1; a weak D match, TRBD1 (6 bases). V dropped 5 bases and J dropped 4 bases, with 14 bases sitting between them. The CDR3 covers 14 residues. CDR1 and CDR2 (germline): LNHDA, SQIVND (reference sequence). This chain's CDR3 is CASSARGRPTEAFF. The CDR3 nucleotides are TGTGCCAGTAGTGCCAGGGGAAGGCCCACTGAAGCTTTCTTT.

This chain links TRBV5-4 with TRBJ1-2; D uncertain. Trimming took 4 bases from V and 0 from J, leaving 16 bases between them. The germline gives CDR1 SGHNT, CDR2 YYREEE (reference sequence). The CDR3 is made up of 16 amino acids. The CDR3 protein is CASSPVKANPNYGYTF. CDR3 DNA: TGTGCCAGCAGCCCGGTGAAAGCGAATCCTAACTATGGCTACACCTTC.

The rearrangement links TRBV7-3 to TRBJ2-5; D gene ambiguous. Germline-derived CDR1 and CDR2 are SGHTA and FQGTGA. The CDR3 runs to 13 residues. Trimming took off 2 bases at V and 2 bases at J, with 6 bases between the two ends. CDR3: CASSLPPQETQYF. The CDR3 region has the DNA TGTGCCAGCAGCTTACCCCCACAAGAGACCCAGTACTTC.

The chain combines TRBV5-1 with TRBJ1-2, with D possibly matching TRBD1 (5 bases). Trimming shortened V by 7 bases and J by 7 bases, and 14 bases separated the two germline ends. CDR1 and CDR2 from the germline V gene are SGHRS and YFSETQ. This CDR3 region has 12 residues. The CDR3 DNA sequence: TGCGCCAGCCTCGGGGGACTTGGTGGCTACACCTTC. The encoded protein is CASLGGLGGYTF.

The chain is built from TRBV7-9 and TRBJ1-5; D unclear. The V end lost 4 bases, the J end lost 3 bases, and 22 bases lay between the germline ends. Germline CDR1 and CDR2: SEHNR and FQNEAQ (reference sequence). The CDR3 has 18 residues. CDR3 residues: CASSWEGSRYQFNQPQHF. In DNA form, the CDR3 reads TGTGCCAGCAGCTGGGAAGGGTCCCGCTATCAGTTCAATCAGCCCCAGCATTTT. Full variable domain (missing parts from reference TRBV7-9 and TRBJ1-5): DTGVSQNPRHKITKRGQNVTFRCDPISEHNRLYWYRQTLGQGPEFLTYFQNEAQLEKSRLLSDRFSAERPKGSFSTLEIQRTEQGDSAMYLCASSWEGSRYQFNQPQHFGDGTRLSIL.

The chain uses TRBV2 and TRBJ2-3, with 8 bases matching TRBD1. The V and J ends lost 7 bases and 6 bases, in that order; junction bases with no gene match: 15. CDR3 length equals 16 residues. CDR1 is SNHLY, CDR2 FYNNEI, per germline. The CDR3 is CASTPQGALTADTQYF. DNA for the CDR3: TGTGCCAGCACCCCCCAGGGGGCGCTTACCGCGGATACGCAGTATTTT.

The V gene is TRBV6-5, the J gene TRBJ1-2; D unresolved. Germline assignment: CDR1 MNHEY and CDR2 SVGAGI. V was clipped by 1 base and J by 4 bases, with 7 bases between them. This CDR3 region has 13 residues. The CDR3 sequence: CASSYLTFYGYTF. CDR3 DNA sequence: TGTGCCAGCAGTTACTTGACATTCTATGGCTACACCTTC.

This rearrangement joins TRBV7-2 to TRBJ1-3, with a possible D match to TRBD1 (6 bases). V dropped 5 bases and J dropped 2 bases, with 16 bases sitting between them. The CDR3 covers 16 residues. CDR1 is SGHTA, CDR2 FQGNSA, per germline. Here the CDR3 reads CASSPKSEGAGNTIYF. CDR3 nucleotide sequence: TGTGCCAGCAGCCCTAAGTCGGAGGGGGCTGGAAACACCATATATTTT.

The chain couples TRBV27 to TRBJ2-2, with a weak D call TRBD2 (5 bases). Trimming took 2 bases from V and 8 from J, leaving 15 bases between them. The CDR3 runs to 15 residues. Germline CDR1 reads MNHEY; CDR2 reads SMNVEV (reference sequence). As DNA, the CDR3 is TGTGCCAGCAGTTTAGCGGGCTCCCTCGGGGGGGAGCTGTTTTTT. Translated, it gives CASSLAGSLGGELFF.

This clone appeared a single time. The rearrangement joins TRBV4-3 to TRBJ2-3, with D tentatively TRBD1 (6 bases). In germline, CDR1 is LGHNA, CDR2 YSLEER. This CDR3 is 15 amino acids long. V dropped 4 bases and J dropped 4 bases, with 15 bases sitting between them. The CDR3 DNA reads as TGCGCCAGCAGCCCCCGGGACACCGGCGCAGATACGCAGTATTTT. Residues: CASSPRDTGADTQYF.